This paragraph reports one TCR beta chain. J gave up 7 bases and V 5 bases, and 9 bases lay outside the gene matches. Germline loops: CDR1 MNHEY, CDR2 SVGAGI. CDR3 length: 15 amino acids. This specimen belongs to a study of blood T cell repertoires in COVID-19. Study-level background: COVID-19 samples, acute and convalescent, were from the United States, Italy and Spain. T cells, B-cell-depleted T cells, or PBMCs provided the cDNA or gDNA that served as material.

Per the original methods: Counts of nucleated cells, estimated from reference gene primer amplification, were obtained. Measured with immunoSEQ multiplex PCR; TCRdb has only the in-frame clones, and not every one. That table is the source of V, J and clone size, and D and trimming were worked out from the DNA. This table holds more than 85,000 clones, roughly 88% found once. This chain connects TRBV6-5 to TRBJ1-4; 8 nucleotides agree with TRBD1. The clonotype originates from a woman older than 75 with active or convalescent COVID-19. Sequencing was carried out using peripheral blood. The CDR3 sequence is CASSTRTGISEKLFF. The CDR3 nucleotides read TGTGCCAGCAGTACCCGGACAGGGATCAGTGAAAAACTGTTTTTT.